This T cell receptor beta chain is from a study of identical twins. About this clonotype: The antigen is undetermined. This may be a read error, as it is one base from a much larger clone.

Notes on the study in general: Abundant beta clonotypes from cord blood had fewer insertions, unlike memory repertoires, which showed none.

CDR1 is SGHRS, CDR2 YFSETQ, per germline. The CDR3 sequence is 18 residues long. Template switching introduced a universal primer site, and the cDNA bore unique molecular identifiers. TCRdb itself ran the 5' RACE reads through MiXCR, one entry per CDR3 protein. Of about 690,000 distinct CDR3 sequences detected, around 6% appear once; the ten largest clones hold roughly 2%. V is TRBV5-1 and J is TRBJ2-3; D might be TRBD1 (5 bases). The sequenced sample consisted of naive T cells sorted from blood. The receptor's source is a man aged 18 to 35 in good health. CDR3 sequence: CASSFGSLWTLSTDTLYF. The CDR3 DNA sequence: TGCGCCAGCAGCTTTGGTAGTTTGTGGACACTGAGCACAGATACGCTGTATTTT.